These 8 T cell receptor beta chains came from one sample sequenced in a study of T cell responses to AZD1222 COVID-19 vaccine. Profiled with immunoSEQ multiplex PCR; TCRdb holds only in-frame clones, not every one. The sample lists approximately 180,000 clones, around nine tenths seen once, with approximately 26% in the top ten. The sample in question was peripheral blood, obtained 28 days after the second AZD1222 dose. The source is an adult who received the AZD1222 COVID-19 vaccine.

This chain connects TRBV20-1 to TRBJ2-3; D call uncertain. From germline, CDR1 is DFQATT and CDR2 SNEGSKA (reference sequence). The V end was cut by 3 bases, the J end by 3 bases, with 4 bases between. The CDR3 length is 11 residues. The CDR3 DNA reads TGCAGTGCTAGGGAAACAGATACGCAGTATTTT. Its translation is CSARETDTQYF.

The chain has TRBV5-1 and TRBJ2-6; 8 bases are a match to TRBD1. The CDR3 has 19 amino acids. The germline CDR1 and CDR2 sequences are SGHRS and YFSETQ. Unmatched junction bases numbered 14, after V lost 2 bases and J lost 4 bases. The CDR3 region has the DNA TGCGCCAGCAGCTTAATAAGGACAGGGTTTTCATCGGGGGCCAACGTCCTGACTTTC. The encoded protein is CASSLIRTGFSSGANVLTF.

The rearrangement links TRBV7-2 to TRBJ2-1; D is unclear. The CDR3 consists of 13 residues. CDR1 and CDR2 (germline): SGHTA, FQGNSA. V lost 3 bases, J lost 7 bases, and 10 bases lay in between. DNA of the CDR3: TGTGCCAGCAGCTTCCGACATGGGAATGAGCAGTTCTTC. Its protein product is CASSFRHGNEQFF.

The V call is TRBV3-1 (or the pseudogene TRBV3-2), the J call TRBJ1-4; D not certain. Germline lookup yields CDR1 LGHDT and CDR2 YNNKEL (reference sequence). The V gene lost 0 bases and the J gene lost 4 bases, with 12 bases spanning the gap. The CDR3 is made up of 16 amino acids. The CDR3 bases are TGTGCCAGCAGCCAAGATTGGGGAGGGAATAATGAAAAACTGTTTTTT. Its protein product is CASSQDWGGNNEKLFF.

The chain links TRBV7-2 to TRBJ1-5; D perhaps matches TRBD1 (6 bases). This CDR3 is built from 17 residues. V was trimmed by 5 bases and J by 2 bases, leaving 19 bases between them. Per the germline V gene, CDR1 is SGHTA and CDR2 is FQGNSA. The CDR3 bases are TGTGCCAGCAGCCCGGGACACCAGCCATGGGGCAATCAGCCCCAGCATTTT. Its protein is CASSPGHQPWGNQPQHF.

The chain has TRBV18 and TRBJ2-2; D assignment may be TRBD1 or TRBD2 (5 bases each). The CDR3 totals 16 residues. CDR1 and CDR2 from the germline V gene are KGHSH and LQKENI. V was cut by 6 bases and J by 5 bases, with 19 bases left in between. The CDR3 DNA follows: TGTGCCAGCTCCTCCGGGACGGCCATGGGTACCGGGGAGCTGTTTTTT. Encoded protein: CASSSGTAMGTGELFF. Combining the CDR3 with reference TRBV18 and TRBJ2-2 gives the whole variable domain NAGVMQNPRHLVRRRGQEARLRCSPMKGHSHVYWYRQLPEEGLKFMVYLQKENIIDESGMPKERFSAEFPKEGPSILRIQQVVRGDSAAYFCASSSGTAMGTGELFFGEGSRLTVL.

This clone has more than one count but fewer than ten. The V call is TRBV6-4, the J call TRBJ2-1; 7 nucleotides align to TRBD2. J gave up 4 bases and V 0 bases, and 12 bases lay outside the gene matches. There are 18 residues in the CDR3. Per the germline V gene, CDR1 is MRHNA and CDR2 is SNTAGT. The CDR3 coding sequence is TGTGCCAGCAGTGACTCCCCGACCCCGGGACTACCATACAATGAGCAGTTCTTC. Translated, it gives CASSDSPTPGLPYNEQFF.

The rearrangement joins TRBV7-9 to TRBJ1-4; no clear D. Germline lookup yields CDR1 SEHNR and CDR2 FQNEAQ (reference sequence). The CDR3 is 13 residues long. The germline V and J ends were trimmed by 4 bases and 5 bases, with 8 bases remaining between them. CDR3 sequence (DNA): TGTGCCAGCAGCTCGTCTGGGAATGAAAAACTGTTTTTT. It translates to CASSSSGNEKLFF.